This T cell receptor (beta chain) was sequenced during a study of blood T cell repertoires in COVID-19. At the level of the study: Italy, Spain and the United States were the sources of the convalescent and acute COVID-19 samples. Sources were T cells, B-cell-depleted T cells, or PBMCs; the material itself was cDNA or gDNA.

In the source study's methods: Reference gene primer amplification gave estimated nucleated cell counts. Sequencing used immunoSEQ multiplex PCR; TCRdb keeps in-frame clones, though not all of them. V, J and clone size reflect that table, while D and trimming were determined from the DNA. The table lists 130,000 to 150,000 clones, 70% to 80% of them singletons. The CDR3 totals 14 residues. Germline CDR1 is LNHDA and CDR2 is SQIVND (reference sequence). Trimming pared 7 bases from V and 6 bases from J, leaving 19 bases between. The chain recombines TRBV19 with TRBJ2-7, with a possible D match to TRBD1 (6 bases). Sequences were obtained from peripheral blood. The sequence was obtained from a man between 60 and 75 years old with acute or convalescent COVID-19. DNA of the CDR3: TGTGCCAGTACCCCGACAATACAGGGATTCGAGCAGTACTTC. It codes for CASTPTIQGFEQYF.